The 29 T cell receptor beta chains in this list originate from one sample, sequenced in a study of early T cells in non-severe SARS-CoV-2 infection. TCRdb ran MiXCR on the 5' RACE reads and lists one entry per CDR3 protein. The sample lists roughly 86,000 distinct CDR3 sequences, roughly 14% occurring once. Material: whole blood. These receptors were obtained from an adult who was a healthcare worker with PCR-confirmed SARS-CoV-2 infection or an uninfected control (not recorded which).

This clonotype occurred a few times. The chain links TRBV5-6 to TRBJ1-1; D unresolved. The CDR3 extends over 13 amino acids. Trimming cost V 5 bases and J 0 bases, with 8 bases left between them. Germline CDR1 and CDR2: SGHDT and YYEEEE. This CDR3 reads CASRLTLNTEAFF. CDR3 bases: TGTGCCAGCAGGCTAACATTGAACACTGAAGCTTTCTTT.

The chain links TRBV7-2 to TRBJ2-1; the D gene could be TRBD1 or TRBD2 (5 bases each). Germline CDR1 and CDR2: SGHTA and FQGNSA. There are 15 residues in the CDR3. Trimming left V 5 bases short and J 2 bases short, with 13 bases between. The CDR3 sequence: CASSLDGTPYNEQFF. DNA of the CDR3: TGTGCCAGCAGCCTAGACGGGACCCCCTACAATGAGCAGTTCTTC.

In this sample, this clonotype turned up a few times. The junction differs from germline at one of its ends, possibly a read error. The J gene is TRBJ2-2, the V gene TRBV3-1; TRBD2 matches at 8 bases. The length of the CDR3 is 14 residues. CDR1 is LGHDT and CDR2 is YNNKEL in the germline V gene (reference sequence). The CDR3 sequence is CANSRSGGTGELFF. In DNA form, the CDR3 reads TGTGCCAACAGCCGCAGCGGGGGCACCGGGGAGCTGTTTTTT.

V usage is TRBV11-2 and J usage is TRBJ2-7, with D perhaps TRBD1 (6 bases). CDR3 size: 13 residues. Trimming left V 5 bases short and J 4 bases short, with 12 bases between. Germline V gene data show CDR1 as SGHAT and CDR2 as FQNNGV. The CDR3 DNA sequence: TGTGCCAGCAGCCGGACAGAGTTGTACGAGCAGTACGTC. Its protein is CASSRTELYEQYV.

The J gene is TRBJ2-3, the V gene TRBV2; 11 bases are a match to TRBD2. Germline V gene data show CDR1 as SNHLY and CDR2 as FYNNEI. This CDR3 is 14 amino acids long. V was pared by 6 bases and J by 4 bases, with 3 bases of the junction left unmatched. The DNA of the CDR3 is TGTGCCAGCAGAGTGGGACTAGCGGCAGATACGCAGTATTTT. This gives the protein CASRVGLAADTQYF. The full variable domain, with the rest looked up from reference TRBV2 and TRBJ2-3, is EPEVTQTPSHQVTQMGQEVILRCVPISNHLYFYWYRQILGQKVEFLVSFYNNEISEKSEIFDDQFSVERPDGSNFTLKIRSTKLEDSAMYFCASRVGLAADTQYFGPGTRLTVL.

This clonotype was observed at least ten times. The chain joins TRBV5-1 to TRBJ2-5; D is tentatively TRBD1 or TRBD2 (6 bases each). V was pared by 1 base and J by 5 bases, with 15 bases between. Germline loops: CDR1 SGHRS, CDR2 YFSETQ. The CDR3 runs 15 residues. CDR3 bases: TGCGCCAGCAGCTTGTCAGCAGGGGCGGGGGAGACCCAGTACTTC. It encodes CASSLSAGAGETQYF.

The chain carries TRBV7-3 and TRBJ2-2; TRBD1 agrees at 7 bases. Germline CDR1 is SGHTA and CDR2 is FQGTGA. V was clipped by 0 bases and J by 1 base; unmatched bases: 5. The CDR3 is 17 amino acids. CDR3 in amino acids: CASSLTGTALNTGELFF. The CDR3 region has the DNA TGTGCCAGCAGCTTAACAGGGACAGCGTTGAACACCGGGGAGCTGTTTTTT.

The sample holds a few counts of this clonotype. The chain recombines TRBV7-8 with TRBJ1-6; 7 nucleotides line up with TRBD1. CDR1 and CDR2 (germline): SGHVS, FQNEAQ. The CDR3 spans 13 residues. The V gene end was trimmed by 5 bases and the J gene end by 7 bases; junction bases not matched to a gene: 2. This CDR3 reads CASSPTGNSPLHF. DNA of the CDR3: TGTGCCAGCAGCCCGACAGGGAATTCACCCCTCCACTTT.

This clonotype has just a few counts. The chain uses TRBV28 and TRBJ2-7, with a tentative D call TRBD2 (5 bases). Between the trimmed V and J ends, which lost 5 bases and 0 bases, there was a span of 14 bases. The CDR3 extends over 15 amino acids. From germline, CDR1 is MDHEN and CDR2 SYDVKM. The CDR3 DNA sequence: TGTGCCAGCAGTGTGGGGAGATCCGACTCCTACGAGCAGTACGTC. This encodes CASSVGRSDSYEQYV.

On this clonotype itself: The junction departs from the called germline gene at one end, perhaps through a read error. The V gene is TRBV7-2, the J gene TRBJ2-6; no clear D. CDR1 is SGHTA and CDR2 is FQGNSA in the germline V gene. This CDR3 is built from 17 residues. CDR3 protein: CASGLKRASAGANVLTF. In nucleotides, the CDR3 is TGTGCCAGCGGCTTGAAACGCGCCTCAGCTGGGGCCAACGTCCTGACTTTC.

The chain combines TRBV2 with TRBJ1-5; D is unresolved. This CDR3 has 12 residues. V lost 6 bases to trimming and J lost 3 bases, with 6 bases between them. Germline CDR1 reads SNHLY; CDR2 reads FYNNEI. CDR3 DNA sequence: TGTGCCAGCAGCCTTATCAATCAGCCCCAGCATTTT. This codes for CASSLINQPQHF. The variable domain in full, completed from reference TRBV2 and TRBJ1-5, reads EPEVTQTPSHQVTQMGQEVILRCVPISNHLYFYWYRQILGQKVEFLVSFYNNEISEKSEIFDDQFSVERPDGSNFTLKIRSTKLEDSAMYFCASSLINQPQHFGDGTRLSIL.

This sequence joins TRBV9 and TRBJ1-1; 7 nucleotides match TRBD1. The V segment lost 3 bases and the J segment 4 bases; nucleotides outside the gene matches: 9. CDR1 is SGDLS, CDR2 YYNGEE, per germline. CDR3 size: 15 residues. The CDR3 DNA sequence: TGTGCCAGCAGCGCGAGAAGGGGGCTCGGCACTGAAGCTTTCTTT. Protein sequence: CASSARRGLGTEAFF.

This clonotype was observed a handful of times. The rearrangement joins TRBV3-1 to TRBJ1-5, with D maybe TRBD1 (6 bases). Trimming removed 1 base at V and 3 bases at J, with 10 bases between. The CDR3 loop spans 15 amino acids. CDR1 is LGHDT, CDR2 YNNKEL, per germline (reference sequence). CDR3 in amino acids: CASSQGGQPNQPQHF. CDR3 in DNA: TGTGCCAGCAGCCAAGGGGGGCAGCCCAATCAGCCCCAGCATTTT.

This clonotype appeared a few times. This chain uses TRBV6-1 with TRBJ2-5, with no clear D. Germline loops: CDR1 MNHNS, CDR2 SASEGT. The CDR3 is made up of 14 amino acids. V lost 1 base to trimming and J lost 1 base, with 7 bases between them. CDR3 amino acids: CASSEDVLQETQYF. The CDR3 DNA reads as TGTGCCAGCAGTGAAGATGTCCTCCAAGAGACCCAGTACTTC.

This clonotype was seen a few times. This sequence joins TRBV11-2 and TRBJ1-3; D uncertain. The CDR3 runs to 18 residues. CDR1 is SGHAT and CDR2 is FQNNGV in the germline V gene. V was clipped by 0 bases and J by 1 base, with 16 bases between them. The CDR3 region has the DNA TGTGCCAGCAGCTTAGAGGGTTCCCGCCTTGGGTCTGGAAACACCATATATTTT. As protein: CASSLEGSRLGSGNTIYF.

There are a few counts of this clonotype. The rearrangement joins TRBV30 to TRBJ1-2; 8 bases agree with TRBD1. This CDR3 has 14 residues. Germline CDR1 reads GTSNPN; CDR2 reads SVGIG (reference sequence). The J segment lost 5 bases and the V segment lost 4 bases, leaving 9 bases of the junction unmatched. The CDR3 loop is CAWNDRGGLYGYTF. CDR3 DNA sequence: TGTGCCTGGAATGACAGGGGAGGGTTGTATGGCTACACCTTC.

This clonotype was recorded many times. The chain recombines TRBV6-2 or TRBV6-3 with TRBJ1-1; D unresolved. This CDR3 comprises 15 residues. Deletions cut 5 bases from V and 5 bases from J, with 18 bases between. Germline CDR1 MNHEY, CDR2 SVGEGT. As DNA, the CDR3 is TGTGCCAGCAGTCCCTGGGCCAGGCCCGCTACTGAAGCTTTCTTT. Translating it yields CASSPWARPATEAFF.

This clonotype appeared a few times. This rearrangement joins TRBV7-6 to TRBJ1-3; 8 bases are a match to TRBD1. Unmatched junction bases numbered 6, after V lost 3 bases and J lost 2 bases. The CDR3 has 16 residues. Germline loops: CDR1 SGHVS, CDR2 FNYEAQ. The CDR3 nucleotides read TGTGCCAGCAGCTTGGGGGGGACAGGAGCTGGAAACACCATATATTTT. Translating gives CASSLGGTGAGNTIYF.

This rearrangement joins TRBV3-1 to TRBJ2-1; 9 bases line up with TRBD2. Germline CDR1 LGHDT, CDR2 YNNKEL (reference sequence). V shed 4 bases, J shed 7 bases, and the junction held 14 bases outside the gene matches. This CDR3 is 17 amino acids long. In DNA, the CDR3 is TGTGCCAGCAGCCGCTCCTTCGTGGCGGGGGGGCGAAATGAGCAGTTCTTC. Translation: CASSRSFVAGGRNEQFF.

There are a few counts of this clonotype. The chain employs TRBV12-3 or TRBV12-4 and TRBJ2-2; a possible D gene is TRBD2 (7 bases). V lost 6 bases to trimming and J lost 4 bases, with 9 bases between them. There are 13 residues in the CDR3. CDR3 in DNA: TGTGCCAGCAGCCGGGGGGCCACCGGGGAGCTGTTTTTT. It is translated as CASSRGATGELFF.

As regards this clonotype: The junction and the germline gene differ at one end; a read error may be behind it. The chain combines TRBV7-3 with TRBJ2-2; D is perhaps TRBD2 (5 bases). Per germline, CDR1 SGHTA and CDR2 FQGTGA. This CDR3 comprises 15 residues. CDR3 amino acids: CASSPRLPNTWELFF. The CDR3 region has the DNA TGTGCCAGCAGCCCCCGACTACCTAACACCTGGGAGCTGTTTTTT.

The table lists this clonotype with many counts. The chain is built from TRBV7-2 and TRBJ1-1; 10 nucleotides align to TRBD1. J was trimmed by 3 bases and V by 3 bases; bases with no gene match: 7. Germline CDR1 is SGHTA and CDR2 is FQGNSA. CDR3 length: 16 residues. The CDR3 nucleotides are TGTGCCAGCAGCTTGGGACAGGGGAGAAAGTACACTGAAGCTTTCTTT. The encoded protein is CASSLGQGRKYTEAFF.

This clonotype was found a few times. The chain joins TRBV10-3 to TRBJ2-1, with D unresolved. The CDR3 consists of 12 residues. V gave up 10 bases and J gave up 8 bases, with 15 bases separating them. CDR1 and CDR2 (germline): ENHRY, SYGVKD. The CDR3 DNA reads as TGTGCCACCGCAGACCAGTCGGATGAGCAGTTCTTC. As protein: CATADQSDEQFF.

In its sample, this clonotype was seen a few times. The CDR3 loop reads CASSSLGGQGGKETQYF. The CDR3 DNA is TGTGCCAGCAGTTCCCTCGGCGGACAGGGGGGGAAGGAGACCCAGTACTTC. The rearrangement links TRBV6-1 to TRBJ2-5; 10 positions agree with TRBD1. V lost 5 bases and J lost 5; bases outside the gene matches: 14. The CDR3 has 17 amino acids. The germline V gene encodes CDR1 MNHNS and CDR2 SASEGT.

This clonotype has a handful of counts. This chain links TRBV29-1 with TRBJ1-2; no clear D. The CDR3 is 12 amino acids. Looked up from germline, CDR1 is SQVTM and CDR2 is ANQGSEA. V lost 7 bases and J 7 bases, leaving 16 bases between the germline ends. In DNA, the CDR3 is TGCAGCGCCGGACCGTCTGAGTTTGGCTACACCTTC. Translating it yields CSAGPSEFGYTF. Full variable domain (missing parts from reference TRBV29-1 and TRBJ1-2): SAVISQKPSRDICQRGTSLTIQCQVDSQVTMMFWYRQQPGQSLTLIATANQGSEATYESGFVIDKFPISRPNLTFSTLTVSNMSPEDSSIYLCSAGPSEFGYTFGSGTRLTVV.

The chain carries TRBV3-1 and TRBJ2-3; perhaps D is TRBD1 or TRBD2 (5 bases each). V was cut by 7 bases and J by 6 bases, with 17 bases left in between. Germline CDR1 reads LGHDT; CDR2 reads YNNKEL (reference sequence). This CDR3 region has 14 residues. The CDR3 bases are TGTGCCAGCAAAAGGGACCTCCAAGGGGATACGCAGTATTTT. Translation gives CASKRDLQGDTQYF.

J is TRBJ1-2 and V is TRBV6-1; D gene unclear. The CDR3 has 13 residues. Germline assignment: CDR1 MNHNS and CDR2 SASEGT. The V end was cut by 1 base, the J end by 1 base, with 4 bases between. Here the CDR3 reads CASSEGLNYGYTF. For the CDR3, the DNA is TGTGCCAGCAGTGAAGGCCTTAACTATGGCTACACCTTC.

V gene TRBV12-5 combines with J gene TRBJ2-3; D possibly uses TRBD1 or TRBD2 (7 bases each). Looked up from germline, CDR1 is LGHNT and CDR2 is FRNRAP. The length of the CDR3 is 14 residues. V gave up 7 bases and J gave up 5 bases, with 16 bases separating them. CDR3 amino acids: CASAFGGTEDTQYF. The CDR3 DNA follows: TGTGCTAGTGCCTTCGGGGGGACAGAAGATACGCAGTATTTT.

A few counts support this clonotype. The gene calls are TRBV6-1 and TRBJ2-3, with 9 positions matching TRBD1. The CDR3 extends over 15 amino acids. The V gene's germline CDR1 is MNHNS and CDR2 SASEGT. The trim removed 2 bases at V and 3 bases at J, leaving 3 bases unmatched. CDR3 amino acids: CASSETTGGTDTQYF. Written as DNA, the CDR3 is TGTGCCAGCAGTGAAACGACAGGGGGAACAGATACGCAGTATTTT.